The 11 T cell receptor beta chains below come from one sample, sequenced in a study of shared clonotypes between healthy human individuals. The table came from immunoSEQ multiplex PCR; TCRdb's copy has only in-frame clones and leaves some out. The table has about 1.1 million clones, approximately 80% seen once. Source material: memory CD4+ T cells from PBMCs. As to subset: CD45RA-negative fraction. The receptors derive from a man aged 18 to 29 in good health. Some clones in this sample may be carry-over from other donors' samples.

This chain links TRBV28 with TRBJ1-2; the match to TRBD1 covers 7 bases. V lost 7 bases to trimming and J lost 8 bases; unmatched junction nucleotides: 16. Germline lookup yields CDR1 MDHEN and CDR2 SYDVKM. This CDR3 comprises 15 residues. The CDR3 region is CASTPLGRGPEGYTF. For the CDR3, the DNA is TGTGCCAGCACCCCACTCGGGAGGGGGCCGGAGGGCTACACCTTC.

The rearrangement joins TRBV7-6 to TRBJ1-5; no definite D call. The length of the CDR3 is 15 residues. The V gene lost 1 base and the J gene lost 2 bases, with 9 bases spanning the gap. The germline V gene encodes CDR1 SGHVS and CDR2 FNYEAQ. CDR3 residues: CASSLGPEGNQPQHF. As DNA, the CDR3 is TGTGCCAGCAGCTTAGGTCCTGAGGGCAATCAGCCCCAGCATTTT.

The DNA of the CDR3 is TGCGCCAGCAGCTTGATTCGCAGCGAGGAGACCCAGTACTTC. This gives the protein CASSLIRSEETQYF. The chain links TRBV5-1 to TRBJ2-5; D not resolved. Trimming left V 1 base short and J 5 bases short, with 12 bases between. There are 14 residues in the CDR3. From germline, CDR1 is SGHRS and CDR2 YFSETQ.

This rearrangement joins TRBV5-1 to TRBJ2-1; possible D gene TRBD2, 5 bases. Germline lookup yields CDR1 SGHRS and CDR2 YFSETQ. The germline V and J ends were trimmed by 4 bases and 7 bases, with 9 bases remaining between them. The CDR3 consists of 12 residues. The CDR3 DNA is TGCGCCAGCAGCGAATGGAGGAATGAGCAGTTCTTC. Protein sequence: CASSEWRNEQFF.

CDR3 amino acids: CASSDSGRSRTDTQYF. The DNA for the CDR3 is TGTGCCAGCAGCGATAGCGGGAGATCTCGCACAGATACGCAGTATTTT. V usage is TRBV7-6 and J usage is TRBJ2-3; 9 nucleotides align to TRBD2. There are 16 residues in the CDR3. V shed 5 bases and J 1 base; nucleotides not matched to a gene: 7. Per the germline V gene, CDR1 is SGHVS and CDR2 is FNYEAQ.

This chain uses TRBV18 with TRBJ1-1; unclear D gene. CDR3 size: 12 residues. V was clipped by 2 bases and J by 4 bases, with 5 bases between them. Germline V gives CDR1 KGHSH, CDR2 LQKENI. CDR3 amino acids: CASSPEPTEAFF. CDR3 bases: TGTGCCAGCTCACCAGAACCCACTGAAGCTTTCTTT. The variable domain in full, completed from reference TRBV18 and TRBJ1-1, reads NAGVMQNPRHLVRRRGQEARLRCSPMKGHSHVYWYRQLPEEGLKFMVYLQKENIIDESGMPKERFSAEFPKEGPSILRIQQVVRGDSAAYFCASSPEPTEAFFGQGTRLTVV.

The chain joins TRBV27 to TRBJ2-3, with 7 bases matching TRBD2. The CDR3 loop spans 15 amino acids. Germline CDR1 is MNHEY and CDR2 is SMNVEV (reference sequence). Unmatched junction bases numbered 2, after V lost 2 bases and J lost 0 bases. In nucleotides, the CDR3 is TGTGCCAGCAGTTTACGAGCGGGGAGCACAGATACGCAGTATTTT. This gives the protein CASSLRAGSTDTQYF.

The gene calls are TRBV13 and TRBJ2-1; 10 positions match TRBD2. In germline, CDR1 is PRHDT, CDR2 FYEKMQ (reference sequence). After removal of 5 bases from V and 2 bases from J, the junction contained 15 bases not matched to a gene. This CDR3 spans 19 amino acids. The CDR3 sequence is CASSPETGGTSATYNEQFF. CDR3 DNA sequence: TGTGCCAGCAGCCCGGAGACGGGAGGGACTAGCGCTACCTACAATGAGCAGTTCTTC. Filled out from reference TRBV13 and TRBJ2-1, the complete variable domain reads AAGVIQSPRHLIKEKRETATLKCYPIPRHDTVYWYQQGPGQDPQFLISFYEKMQSDKGSIPDRFSAQQFSDYHSELNMSSLELGDSALYFCASSPETGGTSATYNEQFFGPGTRLTVL.

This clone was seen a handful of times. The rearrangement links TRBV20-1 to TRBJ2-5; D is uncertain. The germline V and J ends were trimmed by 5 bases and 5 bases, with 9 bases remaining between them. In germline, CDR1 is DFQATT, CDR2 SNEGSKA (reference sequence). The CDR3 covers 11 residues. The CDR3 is CSAYPAETQYF. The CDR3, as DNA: TGCAGTGCTTACCCCGCGGAGACCCAGTACTTC.

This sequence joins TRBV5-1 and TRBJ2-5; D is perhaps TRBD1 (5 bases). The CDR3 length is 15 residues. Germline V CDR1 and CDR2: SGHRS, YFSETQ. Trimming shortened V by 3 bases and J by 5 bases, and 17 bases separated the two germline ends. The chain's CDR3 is CASSSSQGSVETQYF. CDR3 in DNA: TGCGCCAGCAGCTCGAGTCAGGGAAGTGTGGAGACCCAGTACTTC.

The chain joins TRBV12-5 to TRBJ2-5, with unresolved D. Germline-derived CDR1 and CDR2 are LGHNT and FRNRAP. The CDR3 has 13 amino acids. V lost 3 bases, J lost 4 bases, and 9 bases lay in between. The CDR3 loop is CASGLEVGETQYF. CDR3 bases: TGTGCTAGTGGTTTAGAAGTCGGAGAGACCCAGTACTTC.